What follows are 31 T cell receptor beta chains derived from one specimen sequenced in a study of blood T cell repertoires in COVID-19. Data came from immunoSEQ multiplex PCR; TCRdb stores just in-frame clones and leaves some out. The data show roughly 330,000 clones, around 86% seen once. Sequencing input: peripheral blood. The receptors derive from a woman aged 45-59 years with acute or convalescent COVID-19.

The V call is TRBV28, the J call TRBJ2-5; D may be TRBD2 (6 bases). V was trimmed by 5 bases and J by 9 bases, leaving 16 bases between them. From germline, CDR1 is MDHEN and CDR2 SYDVKM. The CDR3 runs to 13 residues. For the CDR3, the DNA is TGTGCCAGCAGTCTGGACTGGTCGGGGGCCCAGTACTTC. It specifies CASSLDWSGAQYF. Full variable domain (missing parts from reference TRBV28 and TRBJ2-5): DVKVTQSSRYLVKRTGEKVFLECVQDMDHENMFWYRQDPGLGLRLIYFSYDVKMKEKGDIPEGYSVSREKKERFSLILESASTNQTSMYLCASSLDWSGAQYFGPGTRLLVL.

The V and J genes are TRBV6-5 and TRBJ2-7, with a possible D match to TRBD2 (7 bases). Trimming removed 8 bases at V and 2 bases at J, with 19 bases between. The germline gives CDR1 MNHEY, CDR2 SVGAGI. This CDR3 spans 15 amino acids. This CDR3 reads CASGGPAGTAYEQYF. CDR3 in DNA: TGTGCCAGCGGGGGCCCAGCGGGAACGGCCTACGAGCAGTACTTC.

V usage is TRBV5-1 and J usage is TRBJ1-6; D remains ambiguous. V was shortened by 2 bases and J by 5 bases, with 11 bases between the two germline ends. CDR1 is SGHRS, CDR2 YFSETQ, per germline. The CDR3 length is 15 residues. The CDR3 loop reads CASSFQTPDNSPLHF. The CDR3 DNA sequence: TGCGCCAGCAGCTTTCAGACACCAGATAATTCACCCCTCCACTTT.

The CDR3 DNA follows: TGTGCCAGCAGTTCCCCGGACAGGGAGGGCGAGCAGTACTTC. Its translation: CASSSPDREGEQYF. The chain links TRBV28 to TRBJ2-7; D is possibly TRBD1 (8 bases). V was shortened by 4 bases and J by 6 bases, with 16 bases between the two germline ends. This CDR3 region has 14 residues. In germline, CDR1 is MDHEN, CDR2 SYDVKM.

The chain joins TRBV5-1 to TRBJ2-1, with 7 bases fitting TRBD2. This CDR3 is built from 15 residues. Looked up from germline, CDR1 is SGHRS and CDR2 is YFSETQ. The V and J ends lost 0 bases and 10 bases, in that order; junction bases with no gene match: 10. The CDR3, as DNA: TGCGCCAGCAGCTTGGGCGGGAGTACCTCAGAAGAGCAGTTCTTC. This sequence encodes CASSLGGSTSEEQFF.

The CDR3 region is CASSQSTGSYNEQFF. The CDR3 coding sequence is TGTGCCAGCAGCCAATCGACAGGGTCCTACAATGAGCAGTTCTTC. The chain employs TRBV9 and TRBJ2-1; TRBD1 aligns across 7 bases. Germline V gene sequence: CDR1 SGDLS, CDR2 YYNGEE. After removal of 4 bases from V and 1 base from J, the junction contained 5 bases not matched to a gene. CDR3 length: 15 residues.

This clone was observed once. This chain joins TRBV12-2 and TRBJ1-1; TRBD1, the table's D call, lacks a check against the DNA. TRBV12-2 constitutes a pseudogene. This CDR3 is built from 14 residues. The CDR3 sequence is CASRLDWDNREAFF. CDR3 DNA: TGTGCAAGTCGCTTAGATTGGGACAACAGAGAAGCTTTCTTT.

This sequence joins TRBV20-1 and TRBJ2-7; TRBD2 might be the D (5 bases). Germline values: CDR1 DFQATT, CDR2 SNEGSKA (reference sequence). The CDR3 loop spans 11 amino acids. Deletions cut 6 bases from V and 2 bases from J, with 8 bases between. The CDR3 region is CSAPGTYEQYF. The CDR3 DNA sequence: TGCAGTGCGCCGGGAACCTACGAGCAGTACTTC.

V usage is TRBV4-2 and J usage is TRBJ2-2, with a weak D call TRBD1 (5 bases). This CDR3 is 15 amino acids long. The V gene's germline CDR1 is LGHNA and CDR2 YNFKEQ. The V gene lost 4 bases and the J gene lost 0 bases, with 9 bases spanning the gap. CDR3 loop: CASSLKQANTGELFF. For the CDR3, the DNA is TGTGCCAGCAGCCTAAAACAGGCGAACACCGGGGAGCTGTTTTTT.

The rearrangement uses TRBV27 and TRBJ1-2; D uncertain. CDR1 is MNHEY and CDR2 is SMNVEV in the germline V gene (reference sequence). The CDR3 is made up of 12 amino acids. The ends were cut back, 2 bases at V and 8 bases at J, with 9 bases in the middle. In DNA form, the CDR3 reads TGTGCCAGCAGTTTAAACGGAGAAGGCTACACCTTC. Translated, it gives CASSLNGEGYTF.

This chain joins TRBV19 and TRBJ2-2; 9 bases fit TRBD2. Germline assignment: CDR1 LNHDA and CDR2 SQIVND (reference sequence). V shed 8 bases and J 5 bases; nucleotides not matched to a gene: 9. The CDR3 totals 15 residues. CDR3 protein: CASGASGIQTGELFF. The CDR3 bases are TGTGCCAGTGGAGCTAGCGGGATCCAAACCGGGGAGCTGTTTTTT.

In this sample, this clone turned up a few times. The chain combines TRBV11-2 with TRBJ1-4, with D possibly being TRBD1 (5 bases). The CDR3 has 14 amino acids. Per germline, CDR1 SGHAT and CDR2 FQNNGV. V shed 1 base and J shed 8 bases, with 11 bases lying between them. The CDR3 coding sequence is TGTGCCAGCAGCTTAGTAGGGGTGGGGGAAAAACTGTTTTTT. It specifies CASSLVGVGEKLFF.

This clone has just one count. The chain has TRBV19 and TRBJ1-6; perhaps TRBD1 as D (6 bases). V was pared by 4 bases and J by 8 bases, with 15 bases between. The length of the CDR3 is 15 residues. Germline V CDR1 and CDR2: LNHDA, SQIVND (reference sequence). The DNA for the CDR3 is TGTGCCAGTAGTACCCGGACAGAACGGGATTCACCCCTCCACTTT. It codes for CASSTRTERDSPLHF.

The V and J genes are TRBV14 and TRBJ2-1; unclear D gene. The CDR3 totals 15 residues. Trimming took 1 base from V and 0 from J, leaving 7 bases between them. CDR1 and CDR2 (germline): SGHDN, FVKESK. CDR3 amino acids: CASSQAPGSYNEQFF. The CDR3 DNA reads TGTGCCAGCAGCCAAGCCCCGGGCTCCTACAATGAGCAGTTCTTC.

The rearrangement links TRBV1 to TRBJ1-4; TRBD1, the table's D call, lacks a check against the DNA. TRBV1 is flagged as a pseudogene. The CDR3 is 18 amino acids. In DNA form, the CDR3 reads TGCACCAGCAGCCAACGCCGGGACAGGGAAGTAGCGGGTGAAAAACTGTTTTTT. Protein: CTSSQRRDREVAGEKLFF.

The V call is TRBV6-5, the J call TRBJ1-5, with D unresolved. Per germline, CDR1 MNHEY and CDR2 SVGAGI. This CDR3 comprises 13 residues. V lost 7 bases, J lost 3 bases, and 10 bases lay in between. The CDR3 nucleotides read TGTGCCAGCACGAGCGGGATCAATCAGCCCCAGCATTTT. Translation gives CASTSGINQPQHF.

V gene TRBV24-1 combines with J gene TRBJ1-2, with 7 positions matching TRBD1. Germline CDR1 and CDR2: KGHDR and SFDVKD. With V trimmed by 3 bases and J by 4 bases, 10 bases remained unmatched. The CDR3 is 16 residues long. CDR3 sequence reads: CATSDPDPSGGYGYTF. The CDR3 DNA is TGTGCCACCAGTGATCCCGACCCTTCAGGGGGCTATGGCTACACCTTC.

The chain combines TRBV19 with TRBJ2-1; 7 bases agree with TRBD1. V lost 6 bases and J lost 9; bases outside the gene matches: 5. The germline V gene encodes CDR1 LNHDA and CDR2 SQIVND (reference sequence). The CDR3 has 12 residues. This CDR3 reads CASRDRSPEQFF. The CDR3 bases are TGTGCCAGTAGGGACAGGTCCCCTGAGCAGTTCTTC.

The chain combines TRBV5-4 with TRBJ1-1, with D perhaps TRBD1 (6 bases). Trimming cost V 0 bases and J 4 bases, with 16 bases left between them. The CDR3 has 16 amino acids. Per germline, CDR1 SGHNT and CDR2 YYREEE (reference sequence). CDR3 sequence (DNA): TGTGCCAGCAGCTTGGGAAAACAGGGAGGGACCACTGAAGCTTTCTTT. Translating gives CASSLGKQGGTTEAFF.

The chain uses TRBV7-7 and TRBJ2-1; D perhaps matches TRBD2 (6 bases). Per the germline V gene, CDR1 is SSHAT and CDR2 is FNYEAQ (reference sequence). The CDR3 contains 13 residues. V gave up 2 bases and J gave up 8 bases, with 10 bases separating them. CDR3 sequence reads: CASSLRVADEQFF. The CDR3 region has the DNA TGTGCCAGCAGCTTACGGGTAGCGGATGAGCAGTTCTTC.

The J gene is TRBJ2-3, the V gene TRBV4-1, with 7 bases lining up with TRBD2. V gave up 4 bases and J gave up 2 bases; unmatched junction bases: 9. This CDR3 has 16 residues. Looked up from germline, CDR1 is MGHRA and CDR2 is YSYEKL. DNA of the CDR3: TGCGCCAGCAGCCCCCAAACGGGGGGACCCACAGATACGCAGTATTTT. Protein: CASSPQTGGPTDTQYF.

V usage is TRBV4-1 and J usage is TRBJ2-3; 7 bases are a match to TRBD2. The CDR3 is 17 residues long. CDR1 is MGHRA, CDR2 YSYEKL, per germline. The junction had 7 bases not matched to a gene; V was cut back by 0 bases and J by 1 base. This CDR3 reads CASSQDRLAARTDTQYF. The CDR3 bases are TGCGCCAGCAGCCAAGATCGGCTAGCGGCTCGCACAGATACGCAGTATTTT.

Only one count was recorded for this clone. The J gene is TRBJ1-5, the V gene TRBV19; 8 bases are shared with TRBD1. This CDR3 has 18 residues. Per the germline V gene, CDR1 is LNHDA and CDR2 is SQIVND (reference sequence). Trimming at V came to 4 bases and at J to 2 bases, leaving 13 bases not matched to a gene. DNA of the CDR3: TGTGCCAGTAGTACCCGACAGGGGAGGGCTTACGGCAATCAGCCCCAGCATTTT. As protein: CASSTRQGRAYGNQPQHF.

The chain joins TRBV5-5 to TRBJ2-1; D perhaps matches TRBD2 (6 bases). CDR1 is SGHKS, CDR2 YYEKEE, per germline (reference sequence). Trimming cost V 4 bases and J 4 bases, with 18 bases left between them. The CDR3 contains 16 residues. The CDR3 nucleotides read TGTGCCAGCAGCGCCACCGGGTTGCGGGAATACAATGAGCAGTTCTTC. It codes for CASSATGLREYNEQFF. The entire variable domain, with the rest obtained from reference TRBV5-5 and TRBJ2-1, is as follows: DAGVTQSPTHLIKTRGQQVTLRCSPISGHKSVSWYQQVLGQGPQFIFQYYEKEERGRGNFPDRFSARQFPNYSSELNVNALLLGDSALYLCASSATGLREYNEQFFGPGTRLTVL.

This clone was seen once. CDR3 loop: CATSRDSGALNTEAFF. Here the CDR3 DNA reads TGTGCCACCAGCAGAGATTCTGGGGCTTTGAACACTGAAGCTTTCTTT. This chain uses TRBV15 with TRBJ1-1; the D gene is possibly TRBD1 (5 bases). The germline CDR1 and CDR2 sequences are LNHNV and YYDKDF (reference sequence). The V end was cut by 0 bases, the J end by 0 bases, with 11 bases between. The CDR3 runs 16 residues.

The rearrangement links TRBV5-4 to TRBJ1-1; no firm D call. Germline assignment: CDR1 SGHNT and CDR2 YYREEE (reference sequence). Between the trimmed V and J ends, which lost 4 bases and 3 bases, there was a span of 7 bases. The CDR3 totals 12 residues. Here the CDR3 DNA reads TGTGCCAGCAGCGGAGGGTACACTGAAGCTTTCTTT. As protein: CASSGGYTEAFF.

This chain joins TRBV7-7 and TRBJ2-1, with 13 bases identical to TRBD2. The CDR3 length is 15 residues. Germline V CDR1 and CDR2: SSHAT, FNYEAQ (reference sequence). The V segment lost 4 bases and the J segment 7 bases; nucleotides outside the gene matches: 4. CDR3 sequence (DNA): TGTGCCAGCAGCTCGGGACTAGCGGGAAAGAATGAGCAGTTCTTC. It codes for CASSSGLAGKNEQFF.

The V gene is TRBV3-1 (or the pseudogene TRBV3-2), the J gene TRBJ1-6, with 8 bases that match TRBD1. Looked up from germline, CDR1 is LGHDT and CDR2 is YNNKEL (reference sequence). With V trimmed by 5 bases and J by 14 bases, 2 bases remained unmatched. CDR3 length: 11 amino acids. CDR3 sequence reads: CASSAGGTLHF. The CDR3 DNA reads as TGTGCCAGCAGCGCAGGGGGCACCCTCCACTTT.

The CDR3 bases are TGTGCCAGCAGCAGACAGGTTTCCACTGAAGCTTTCTTT. Protein sequence: CASSRQVSTEAFF. V and J are TRBV7-2 and TRBJ1-1, with D perhaps matching TRBD1 (6 bases). The CDR3 loop spans 13 amino acids. Deletions cut 5 bases from V and 4 bases from J, with 11 bases between. CDR1 and CDR2 (germline): SGHTA, FQGNSA.

This chain connects TRBV7-8 to TRBJ2-7, with 8 bases fitting TRBD1. Per the germline V gene, CDR1 is SGHVS and CDR2 is FQNEAQ. V shed 6 bases, J shed 0 bases, and the junction held 4 bases outside the gene matches. The CDR3 covers 14 residues. In nucleotides, the CDR3 is TGTGCCAGCAGTCCGGACAGGGCCTCCTACGAGCAGTACTTC. Translating it yields CASSPDRASYEQYF.

The chain recombines TRBV24-1 with TRBJ1-5; 9 bases match TRBD1. In germline, CDR1 is KGHDR, CDR2 SFDVKD. CDR3 size: 13 residues. V trimming: 4 bases; J trimming: 11 bases; junction bases outside the gene matches: 5. CDR3 nucleotide sequence: TGTGCCACCAGTGACCCCTGGACAGGGGCCCAGCATTTT. Amino acids: CATSDPWTGAQHF.